This note documents a single TCR beta chain sequence. Per the study methods: Counts of nucleated cells, estimated from reference gene primer amplification, were obtained. Produced via immunoSEQ multiplex PCR; TCRdb's table is partial and in-frame only. The DNA was the basis for D and trimming; V, J and clone size are from that table. The data contain tens of thousands of clones, about 82% of them singletons. The CDR3 covers 16 residues. This entry comes from a study of blood T cell repertoires in COVID-19. Turning to the study itself: The study drew acute and convalescent COVID-19 samples from the United States, Italy and Spain. Sample material is recorded as cDNA or gDNA derived from T cells, B-cell-depleted T cells, or PBMCs.

Specimen: peripheral blood. This TCR came from a woman between 55 and 75 years old with acute or convalescent COVID-19. V and J are TRBV21-1 and TRBJ2-7; the D call TRBD2 from the table was never checked on the DNA. TRBV21-1 is shown as a pseudogene. Here the CDR3 reads CASSKRLAGGKGEQYF. The CDR3 DNA is TGTGCCAGCAGCAAAAGACTAGCGGGAGGTAAAGGCGAGCAGTACTTC.